This is a list of T cell receptor beta chains from one sample in a study of cytomegalovirus exposure and HLA in healthy donors. Method: immunoSEQ multiplex PCR; TCRdb's copy keeps in-frame clones and lacks some. The profile shows roughly 180,000 clones, around 72% of them singletons. Sequencing was performed on PBMCs. These TCRs come from a female donor in good health and CMV-seronegative. Both conserved end residues are part of each CDR3. D genes are given only for firm matches. Some rows have no size entry. The others give once, few or many, or a class for an expanded clone.

>NA|TRBJ2-1|NA|TRBV5-5
TGTGCCAGCAGCTCGCTCCCGGGGGATGAGCAGTTCTTC
CASSSLPGDEQFF
>TRBD1|TRBJ1-1|NA|TRBV5-1
TGCGCCAGCAGCGCCGGACAGGGGGCGACCACTGAAGCTTTCTTT
CASSAGQGATTEAFF
>NA|TRBJ1-6|NA|TRBV6-5
TGTGCCAGCACCAACAAGCCGGACACCCTCCACTTT
CASTNKPDTLHF
>TRBD1|TRBJ2-3|few|TRBV4-3
TGCGCCAGCAGCCAAGATGGCGGGACAGGCCTCACAGATACGCAGTATTTT
CASSQDGGTGLTDTQYF
>TRBD1|TRBJ1-2|NA|TRBV10-3
TGTGCCATCAAAGTTTCCTTCGGACAGGGTCATAACTATGGCTACACCTTC
CAIKVSFGQGHNYGYTF
>TRBD1|TRBJ1-6|NA|TRBV27
TGTGCCAGCAGCCCGGACAGGGAAGGTTCACCCCTCCACTTT
CASSPDREGSPLHF
>TRBD2|TRBJ2-1|once|TRBV15
TGTGCCACCAGCAGTACATTTGGACTAGAGGGATCCAATGAGCAGTTCTTC
CATSSTFGLEGSNEQFF
>NA|TRBJ2-7|NA|TRBV7-2
TGTGCCAGCAGCCCCCGTAGCTTTTACGAGCAGTACTTC
CASSPRSFYEQYF
>TRBD2|TRBJ2-1|once|TRBV4-3
TGCGCCAGCAGCCCCGGGGGGTCTATCTCCTACAATGAGCAGTTCTTC
CASSPGGSISYNEQFF
>TRBD2|TRBJ2-2|NA|TRBV6-5
TGTGCCAGCAGTTACCTAGCGGGAGGTGGCACCGGGGAGCTGTTTTTT
CASSYLAGGGTGELFF
>TRBD2|TRBJ2-1|NA|TRBV7-9
TGTGCCAGCAGCTTAGATAGCGGGGGGCCGTCGCAGTTCTTC
CASSLDSGGPSQFF
>TRBD2|TRBJ2-5|NA|TRBV6-4
TGTGCCAGCAGTGATCGACTAGCGGGGGGGGGAAGAGAGACCCAGTACTTC
CASSDRLAGGGRETQYF
>TRBD2|TRBJ2-1|NA|TRBV10-3
TGTGCCCCACACTGGCGGGAGCTCCCCTACAATGAGCAGTTCTTC
CAPHWRELPYNEQFF
>TRBD1|TRBJ1-3|NA|TRBV19
TGTGCCAGTAGTCGTACAGGGGGCTCTGGAAACACCATATATTTT
CASSRTGGSGNTIYF
>NA|TRBJ1-2|once|TRBV19
TGTGCCCCGCCGGGGAGCGGGCCCACCTTC
CAPPGSGPTF
>NA|TRBJ1-4|NA|TRBV5-6
TGTGCCAGCAGCTTGAAACAGACTAATGAAAAACTGTTTTTT
CASSLKQTNEKLFF
>TRBD1|TRBJ2-1|NA|TRBV11-2
TGTGCAACCTCGGGACAGGGGGCGAGAAATGAGCAGTTCTTC
CATSGQGARNEQFF
>NA|TRBJ2-7|NA|TRBV6-5
TGTGCCAGCAAAAAAGGGGCCCCCTACGAGCAGTACTTC
CASKKGAPYEQYF
>NA|TRBJ2-7|NA|TRBV11-2
TGTGCCAGCAGCTTAGGAGCACCAACCTACGAGCAGTACTTC
CASSLGAPTYEQYF
>NA|TRBJ2-7|NA|TRBV6-1
TGTGCCAGCAGTGAAGGGGGCCTCATCGAGCAGTACTTC
CASSEGGLIEQYF
>NA|TRBJ1-1|NA|TRBV9
TGTGCCAGCAGCTCCCGCGGCCTGTCGAACACTGAAGCTTTCTTT
CASSSRGLSNTEAFF
>TRBD1|TRBJ2-5|NA|TRBV11-2
TGTGCCAGCAGCTCCGGGACAGGTGGGGAGACCCAGTACTTC
CASSSGTGGETQYF
>TRBD1|TRBJ1-2|NA|TRBV6-5
TGTGCCAGCAGTTTGGACAGGGGGCTGTTGGGCTACACCTTC
CASSLDRGLLGYTF
>TRBD2|TRBJ2-1|NA|TRBV13
TGTGCCAGCAGCCGCAGGACTAGCGGGGGGTTGGATGAGCAGTTCTTC
CASSRRTSGGLDEQFF
>TRBD2|TRBJ2-7|NA|TRBV7-2
TGTGCCAGCAGCTTATCGGGGTCTAGCGGGGGTTACGAGCAGTACTTC
CASSLSGSSGGYEQYF
>NA|TRBJ1-1|NA|TRBV18
TGTGCCAGCTCGCGCATGAACACTGAAGCTTTCTTT
CASSRMNTEAFF
>NA|TRBJ2-4|NA|TRBV7-2
TGTGCCAGCAGCCGAGCGGAGACGACTAGGATTCAGTACTTC
CASSRAETTRIQYF
>NA|TRBJ1-2|NA|TRBV6-4
TGTGCCAGCGGGGGGGCTGGGTGGAATGGCTACACCTTC
CASGGAGWNGYTF
>NA|TRBJ2-7|NA|TRBV13
TGTGCCAGCAGCTTAGTCCCGGGTGACGAGCAGTACTTC
CASSLVPGDEQYF
>NA|TRBJ1-1|NA|TRBV9
TGTGCCAGCAGCGTAGATGTAGGGGTCAGTACTGAAGCTTTCTTT
CASSVDVGVSTEAFF
>NA|TRBJ2-1|NA|TRBV4-1
TGCGCCAGCAGCCAAGGGCTCCGGGGGAAGGGTGAGCAGTTCTTC
CASSQGLRGKGEQFF
>NA|TRBJ1-4|NA|TRBV6-1
TGTGCCAGCAGTGAAGCGCTAGAGCGGGACGCGTTTTTT
CASSEALERDAFF
>NA|TRBJ1-4|NA|TRBV7-2
TGTGCCAGCAGCTTAACCCCGAGGGCGGAAAAACTGTTTTTT
CASSLTPRAEKLFF
>NA|TRBJ1-2|NA|TRBV4-2
TGTGCCAGCAGCGAAGGTCAGAGCTGGGCATGGTATGGCTACACCTTC
CASSEGQSWAWYGYTF
>TRBD1|TRBJ2-2|NA|TRBV27
TGTGCCAGCAGTTTACCTGGGACAGCGGACACCGGGGAGCTGTTTTTT
CASSLPGTADTGELFF
>NA|TRBJ1-5|few|TRBV19
TGTGCCAGTAGTATAGCTCCGACAGTTAATCAGCCCCAGCATTTT
CASSIAPTVNQPQHF
>NA|TRBJ2-7|NA|TRBV5-1
TGCGCCAGCAGCTTGCGGGGAGCCTACGAGCAGTACTTC
CASSLRGAYEQYF
>TRBD1|TRBJ2-7|few|TRBV4-3
TGCGCCAGCAGCCAAAAGCACAGGGGCGAGCAGTACTTC
CASSQKHRGEQYF
>NA|TRBJ1-2|few|TRBV9
TGTGCCAGCAGCGCCTCTACCTTGACAGCTAACTATGGCTACACCTTC
CASSASTLTANYGYTF
>NA|TRBJ2-1|NA|TRBV18
TGTGCCAGCTCACCACCGCGAGGGTTCCCTTCTAGCGAACCCTACAATGAGCAGTTCTTC
CASSPPRGFPSSEPYNEQFF
>TRBD2|TRBJ2-7|NA|TRBV6-5
TGTGCCAGCAGGGCACTAGCGGGAGGGTCCTACGAGCAGTACTTC
CASRALAGGSYEQYF
>NA|TRBJ2-7|NA|TRBV29-1
TGCAGCGTTGCTACTCACCCCCTGAGACAGGCCTACGAGCAGTACTTC
CSVATHPLRQAYEQYF
>NA|TRBJ1-2|NA|TRBV4-1
TGTGCCAGCAGCCAAGATCGTCTGGGGGCGGACTTAGGCTACACCTTC
CASSQDRLGADLGYTF
>NA|TRBJ2-6|once|TRBV5-1
TGCGCCAGCAGCTTACCCACTAGCTCTGGGGCCAACGTCCTGACTTTC
CASSLPTSSGANVLTF
>TRBD2|TRBJ2-1|NA|TRBV7-3
TGTGCCAGCAGCTTAGGATCGGGACTAGCGGGAGGGTTCAATGAGCAGTTCTTC
CASSLGSGLAGGFNEQFF
>NA|TRBJ2-1|few|TRBV2
TGTGCCAGCAGTGAAGAAGTCGGCTCCTACAATGAGCAGTTCTTC
CASSEEVGSYNEQFF
>NA|TRBJ1-2|NA|TRBV7-3
TGTGCCAGCAGCCCAACGGGGGTTCGGGACTATGGCTACACCTTC
CASSPTGVRDYGYTF
>NA|TRBJ2-4|NA|TRBV2
TGTGCCAGCAGCCCGGGGGTTAGAAACATTCAGTACTTC
CASSPGVRNIQYF
>NA|TRBJ2-1|NA|TRBV5-1
TGCGCCAGCAGCTTGGTGGTGAGGGCCGATGAGCAGTTCTTC
CASSLVVRADEQFF
>NA|TRBJ2-7|few|TRBV21-1
TGTGCCAGCACCAGCCACGGAGACGACTCCTCCTACGAGCAGTACTTC
CASTSHGDDSSYEQYF
>TRBD1|TRBJ2-7|NA|TRBV7-6
TGTGCCAGCAGCCCGAGACAGGGAACCTCCTACGAGCAGTACTTC
CASSPRQGTSYEQYF
>NA|TRBJ2-5|few|TRBV28
TGTGCCAGCAGGAGCGCGGGGGAGACCCAGTACTTC
CASRSAGETQYF
>TRBD2|TRBJ2-7|NA|TRBV19
TGTGCCAGTAGTAGACTTCCCCCGGGGGGCTACGAGCAGTACTTC
CASSRLPPGGYEQYF
>NA|TRBJ2-2|NA|TRBV7-2
TGTGCCAGCACCACGGGTAGCGGGAACACCGGGGAGCTGTTTTTT
CASTTGSGNTGELFF
>NA|TRBJ2-7|NA|TRBV7-9
TGTTCCAGCAGCTTAGGATATGTACGGGACGAGCAGTACTTC
CSSSLGYVRDEQYF